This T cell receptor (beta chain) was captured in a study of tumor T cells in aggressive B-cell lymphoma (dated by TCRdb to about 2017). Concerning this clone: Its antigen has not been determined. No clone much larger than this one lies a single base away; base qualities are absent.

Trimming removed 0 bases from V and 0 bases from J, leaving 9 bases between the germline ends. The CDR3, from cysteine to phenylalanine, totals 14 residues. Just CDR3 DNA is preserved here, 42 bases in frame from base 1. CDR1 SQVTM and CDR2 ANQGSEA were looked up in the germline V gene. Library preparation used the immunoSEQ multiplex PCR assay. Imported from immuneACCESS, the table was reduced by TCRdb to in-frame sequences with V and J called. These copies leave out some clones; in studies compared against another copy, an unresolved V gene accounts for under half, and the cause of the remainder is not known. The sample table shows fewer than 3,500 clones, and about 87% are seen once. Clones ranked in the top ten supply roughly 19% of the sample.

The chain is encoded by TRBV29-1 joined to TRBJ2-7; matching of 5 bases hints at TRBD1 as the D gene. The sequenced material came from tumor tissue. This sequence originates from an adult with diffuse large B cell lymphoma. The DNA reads TGCAGCGTTGAAGATGGGGCCAGCTCCTACGAGCAGTACTTC. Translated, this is CSVEDGASSYEQYF.